This T cell receptor beta chain derives from a study of blood T cell repertoires in COVID-19. Looking at the study overall: The samples span acute and convalescent COVID-19 from the United States, Italy and Spain. PBMCs, B-cell-depleted T cells, or T cells provided the cDNA or gDNA that made up the material.

Under the authors' procedure: Estimation of nucleated cell counts was performed using reference gene primer amplification. The table came from immunoSEQ multiplex PCR; TCRdb's copy has only in-frame clones and leaves some out. V and J calls and clone size are given by that table; D and trimming were obtained from the DNA. The data show roughly 260,000 clones, around 87% seen once. Per germline, CDR1 GTSNPN and CDR2 SVGIG (reference sequence). Trimming removed 5 bases at V and 3 bases at J, with 13 bases between. CDR3 length: 13 residues. The source is a woman between 50 and 59 years old with acute or convalescent COVID-19. The chain links TRBV30 to TRBJ2-5, with D perhaps TRBD1 (7 bases). Sequenced material: peripheral blood. This CDR3 reads CAWGGTVEETQYF. In nucleotides, the CDR3 is TGTGCCTGGGGAGGGACAGTAGAAGAGACCCAGTACTTC.